This TCR beta chain was retrieved from a study of patients and donors after allogeneic stem cell transplantation. The sample holds one count of this clonotype. TCRdb ran MiXCR on the RT-PCR reads and lists one entry per CDR3 protein. Altogether around 150,000 distinct CDR3 sequences are present, about a third being singletons, with the ten largest covering 50%. CDR1 and CDR2 (germline): MNHNY, SVGAGI (reference sequence). There are 15 residues in the CDR3. The V gene end was trimmed by 2 bases and the J gene end by 3 bases; junction bases not matched to a gene: 4. The sample taken for sequencing was blood, either unsorted or a sorted T cell fraction (not recorded which). The chain recombines TRBV6-6 with TRBJ1-5; 7 nucleotides agree with TRBD1. The origin of this receptor is a human donor who was either an allogeneic HSCT recipient or a stem cell or donor lymphocyte infusion donor (not recorded which). It is not recorded whose cells these are; they may come from a transplant donor. The DNA for the CDR3 is TGTGCCAGCAGTTACCGGACAGGCCTCAATCAGCCCCAGCATTTT. Encoded protein: CASSYRTGLNQPQHF.